This entry lists 17 T cell receptor beta chains sequenced from one sample in a study of blood T cell repertoires in COVID-19. Produced via immunoSEQ multiplex PCR; TCRdb's table is partial and in-frame only. The table records 350,000 to 400,000 clones, roughly 92% of them present only once. The specimen sequenced was PBMCs or T cells enriched from blood (not recorded which). The receptors were gathered from a woman between 35 and 50 years old who had been exposed to COVID-19.

This chain links TRBV18 with TRBJ2-3, with 7 bases aligning to TRBD1. The germline gives CDR1 KGHSH, CDR2 LQKENI. V lost 4 bases, J lost 0 bases, and 7 bases stayed unmatched. The CDR3 totals 16 residues. The CDR3 DNA reads as TGTGCCAGCTCACAGACGGGACAGTCTAGCACAGATACGCAGTATTTT. Its translation: CASSQTGQSSTDTQYF.

This clone has a single count. The rearrangement uses TRBV15 and TRBJ2-3; maybe TRBD1 (5 bases). Germline-derived CDR1 and CDR2 are LNHNV and YYDKDF (reference sequence). The V gene lost 5 bases and the J gene lost 5 bases, with 14 bases spanning the gap. There are 14 residues in the CDR3. The CDR3 reads CATSPGLGVDTQYF. For the CDR3, the DNA is TGTGCCACCAGCCCAGGGCTAGGGGTAGATACGCAGTATTTT.

V usage is TRBV18 and J usage is TRBJ1-5; 7 positions match TRBD1. CDR1 is KGHSH, CDR2 LQKENI, per germline. Trimming cost V 3 bases and J 3 bases; bases outside gene matches: 5. The CDR3 covers 15 residues. The CDR3 DNA sequence: TGTGCCAGCTCACCTGGCGGACAGGTCAATCAGCCCCAGCATTTT. It translates to CASSPGGQVNQPQHF.

The chain is built from TRBV11-2 and TRBJ1-1, with 9 bases aligning to TRBD1. This CDR3 spans 15 amino acids. Germline lookup yields CDR1 SGHAT and CDR2 FQNNGV. Germline trimming cut 4 bases from V and 4 bases from J; bases unmatched to any gene: 7. CDR3 sequence: CASSSRKTGGTEAFF. CDR3 nucleotide sequence: TGTGCCAGCAGCTCCCGGAAGACAGGGGGCACTGAAGCTTTCTTT.

This chain links TRBV7-6 with TRBJ1-2; D remains unclear. The germline V gene encodes CDR1 SGHVS and CDR2 FNYEAQ. The CDR3 loop spans 15 amino acids. Trimming stripped 1 base from V and 4 bases from J, with 13 bases between. The CDR3 region has the DNA TGTGCCAGCAGCTTAGAGCGGTCCCCCCCCTATGGCTACACCTTC. Translating gives CASSLERSPPYGYTF. Full variable domain (rest looked up from reference TRBV7-6 and TRBJ1-2): GAGVSQSPRYKVTKRGQDVALRCDPISGHVSLYWYRQALGQGPEFLTYFNYEAQQDKSGLPNDRFSAERPEGSISTLTIQRTEQRDSAMYRCASSLERSPPYGYTFGSGTRLTVV.

The chain uses TRBV7-2 and TRBJ2-2, with a possible D match to TRBD2 (7 bases). V was cut by 3 bases and J by 7 bases, with 24 bases left in between. The germline V gene encodes CDR1 SGHTA and CDR2 FQGNSA. CDR3 length: 18 amino acids. CDR3 sequence: CASSFHYPKGGSRGELFF. CDR3 sequence (DNA): TGTGCCAGCAGCTTTCACTATCCTAAGGGGGGGAGCCGCGGGGAGCTGTTTTTT.

The chain couples TRBV2 to TRBJ2-7, with 7 bases aligning to TRBD2. V lost 3 bases and J lost 3; bases outside the gene matches: 2. The CDR3 contains 13 residues. Germline V CDR1 and CDR2: SNHLY, FYNNEI. CDR3 protein: CASSEGDYYEQYF. In nucleotides, the CDR3 is TGTGCCAGCAGTGAGGGGGACTACTACGAGCAGTACTTC.

The gene calls are TRBV18 and TRBJ2-5, with D possibly TRBD2 on 6 matching bases. V was cut by 3 bases and J by 0 bases, with 11 bases left in between. The CDR3 covers 15 residues. Germline V gene lookup returns CDR1 KGHSH and CDR2 LQKENI. The CDR3 sequence is CASSPWGGNQETQYF. The CDR3 nucleotides read TGTGCCAGCTCACCGTGGGGAGGAAACCAAGAGACCCAGTACTTC.

A single count supports this clone. The DNA of the CDR3 is TGTGCCAGCAGGCGAATAACAGGGGAAAAACTGTTTTTT. This sequence encodes CASRRITGEKLFF. This chain links TRBV12-3 or TRBV12-4 with TRBJ1-4; D is perhaps TRBD1 (6 bases). V dropped 6 bases and J dropped 8 bases, with 13 bases sitting between them. The CDR3 consists of 13 residues.

The rearrangement uses TRBV6-1 and TRBJ2-3; no reliable D call. V shed 3 bases and J shed 9 bases, with 10 bases lying between them. The CDR3 is made up of 12 amino acids. CDR1 is MNHNS and CDR2 is SASEGT in the germline V gene. The CDR3 reads CASSEAPVTQYF. In nucleotides, the CDR3 is TGTGCCAGCAGTGAGGCCCCTGTCACGCAGTATTTT.

This sequence joins TRBV7-3 and TRBJ1-1; D gene unclear. The CDR3 totals 13 residues. Germline loops: CDR1 SGHTA, CDR2 FQGTGA. The V end was cut by 4 bases, the J end by 0 bases, with 6 bases between. DNA of the CDR3: TGTGCCAGCAGCTCTTTCCTGAACACTGAAGCTTTCTTT. This codes for CASSSFLNTEAFF.

The chain recombines TRBV24-1 with TRBJ2-2; 8 positions agree with TRBD1. Germline CDR1 is KGHDR and CDR2 is SFDVKD. Unmatched junction bases numbered 9, after V lost 4 bases and J lost 6 bases. The CDR3 sequence is 16 residues long. The CDR3 DNA sequence: TGTGCCACCAGTGAGACGACAGGGGTAGCAGCCGGGGAGCTGTTTTTT. Amino acid sequence: CATSETTGVAAGELFF.

This sequence joins TRBV14 and TRBJ1-3; TRBD1 aligns across 8 bases. V lost 4 bases and J lost 10; bases outside the gene matches: 15. The CDR3 has 16 residues. Germline V gene lookup returns CDR1 SGHDN and CDR2 FVKESK. This chain's CDR3 is CASSRQGSSALDTIYF. DNA of the CDR3: TGTGCCAGCAGCCGACAGGGGTCCAGCGCTTTGGATACCATATATTTT.

This clone showed up just once. The J gene is TRBJ1-2, the V gene TRBV28; D remains unclear. Trimming stripped 4 bases from V and 4 bases from J, with 13 bases between. Germline CDR1 is MDHEN and CDR2 is SYDVKM. The length of the CDR3 is 14 residues. CDR3 coding DNA: TGTGCCAGCAGTTCCTCCTCGGGTCCCTATGGCTACACCTTC. It specifies CASSSSSGPYGYTF.

The rearrangement uses TRBV5-1 and TRBJ1-1, with D tentatively TRBD1 (5 bases). Germline V gene sequence: CDR1 SGHRS, CDR2 YFSETQ. The CDR3 sequence is 12 residues long. The germline V and J ends were trimmed by 7 bases and 2 bases, with 9 bases remaining between them. The CDR3 loop is CASQGTNTEAFF. CDR3 in DNA: TGCGCCAGCCAGGGAACAAACACTGAAGCTTTCTTT.

The count of this clone is one. This sequence joins TRBV12-3 or TRBV12-4 and TRBJ1-1; D uncertain. Trimming took off 2 bases at V and 6 bases at J, with 10 bases between the two ends. This CDR3 comprises 13 residues. The CDR3 nucleotides read TGTGCCAGCAGTTTAAATCCGGGTGCTGAAGCTTTCTTT. Translating gives CASSLNPGAEAFF.

This sequence joins TRBV27 and TRBJ1-1; the D is unclear. Trimming shortened V by 6 bases and J by 2 bases, and 4 bases separated the two germline ends. The CDR3 is made up of 11 amino acids. Germline V CDR1 and CDR2: MNHEY, SMNVEV (reference sequence). The CDR3 protein is CASSQNTEAFF. In DNA form, the CDR3 reads TGTGCCAGCAGCCAAAACACTGAAGCTTTCTTT.